A single sample gave rise to the 23 T cell receptor beta chains below, sequenced in a study of T cells after yellow fever vaccination. TCRdb analysed the 5' RACE reads with MiXCR anew, one entry per CDR3 protein. The sample records 100,000 to 150,000 distinct CDR3 sequences, roughly 6.7% being singletons. The input for sequencing was CD4+ T cells sorted from PBMCs, taken 9 to 10 days after the first yellow fever vaccination. Every receptor here comes from a man between 18 and 29 years old who received the YFV17D yellow fever vaccine.

The chain joins TRBV5-4 to TRBJ1-6; 8 bases are a match to TRBD1. Germline values: CDR1 SGHNT, CDR2 YYREEE (reference sequence). V gave up 4 bases and J gave up 10 bases; unmatched junction bases: 4. The CDR3 is made up of 13 amino acids. CDR3 sequence: CASSGQGGSPLHF. The CDR3 bases are TGTGCCAGCAGCGGACAGGGAGGGTCACCCCTCCACTTT.

This clonotype was detected many times. This chain joins TRBV29-1 and TRBJ1-5; 7 nucleotides match TRBD1. Germline values: CDR1 SQVTM, CDR2 ANQGSEA. There are 15 residues in the CDR3. V was clipped by 3 bases and J by 2 bases; unmatched bases: 7. The CDR3 DNA reads TGCAGCGTTGAGGAGACAGGGAACGGCAATCAGCCCCAGCATTTT. Translation: CSVEETGNGNQPQHF.

The genes are TRBV7-2 and TRBJ1-2; 8 bases align to TRBD1. The ends lost 5 bases at V and 6 bases at J; junction bases unmatched: 8. Germline V gene lookup returns CDR1 SGHTA and CDR2 FQGNSA. The CDR3 consists of 14 residues. The CDR3 region is CASSRTGIANGYTF. The CDR3 coding sequence is TGTGCCAGCAGCCGGACAGGGATTGCGAATGGCTACACCTTC.

This clonotype appeared many times. The V call is TRBV5-6, the J call TRBJ2-3; either TRBD1 or TRBD2 may supply D (5 bases each). The V end was cut by 3 bases, the J end by 0 bases, with 8 bases between. Germline lookup yields CDR1 SGHDT and CDR2 YYEEEE. The CDR3 covers 14 residues. This chain's CDR3 is CASSWGSSTDTQYF. The CDR3 DNA sequence: TGTGCCAGCAGCTGGGGGTCTAGCACAGATACGCAGTATTTT. The variable domain in full, completed from reference TRBV5-6 and TRBJ2-3, reads DAGVTQSPTHLIKTRGQQVTLRCSPKSGHDTVSWYQQALGQGPQFIFQYYEEEERQRGNFPDRFSGHQFPNYSSELNVNALLLGDSALYLCASSWGSSTDTQYFGPGTRLTVL.

Ten or more counts support this clonotype. This chain links TRBV9 with TRBJ2-3, with D perhaps TRBD2 (5 bases). The CDR3 is 16 residues long. Trimming left V 4 bases short and J 2 bases short, with 17 bases between. Germline V gives CDR1 SGDLS, CDR2 YYNGEE. CDR3 sequence reads: CASSLLGFTHTDTQYF. The CDR3 nucleotides read TGTGCCAGCAGCTTACTAGGTTTCACACACACAGATACGCAGTATTTT.

This clonotype occurred many times. This rearrangement joins TRBV10-3 to TRBJ1-4; TRBD1 matches at 7 bases. V gave up 4 bases and J gave up 8 bases; unmatched junction bases: 4. Germline CDR1 ENHRY, CDR2 SYGVKD. The CDR3 has 13 amino acids. The CDR3, as DNA: TGTGCCATCAGTGCAGGGGGACGGGAAAAACTGTTTTTT. Protein sequence: CAISAGGREKLFF.

This clonotype was observed at least ten times. This chain joins TRBV20-1 and TRBJ1-6; tentatively, D is TRBD1 (6 bases). CDR3 length equals 13 residues. V shed 4 bases and J shed 8 bases, with 12 bases lying between them. CDR1 is DFQATT and CDR2 is SNEGSKA in the germline V gene (reference sequence). CDR3 loop: CSANRDSDSPLHF. The DNA for the CDR3 is TGCAGTGCTAACAGGGATTCGGATTCACCCCTCCACTTT.

This chain joins TRBV5-1 and TRBJ1-2; unclear D gene. CDR1 is SGHRS, CDR2 YFSETQ, per germline. Trimming took off 7 bases at V and 0 bases at J, with 10 bases between the two ends. This CDR3 region has 13 residues. The CDR3 nucleotides read TGCGCCAGCCAGGTCGGGACTAACTATGGCTACACCTTC. Translating gives CASQVGTNYGYTF. Combining the CDR3 with reference TRBV5-1 and TRBJ1-2 gives the whole variable domain KAGVTQTPRYLIKTRGQQVTLSCSPISGHRSVSWYQQTPGQGLQFLFEYFSETQRNKGNFPGRFSGRQFSNSRSEMNVSTLELGDSALYLCASQVGTNYGYTFGSGTRLTVV.

This clonotype was seen at least ten times. The CDR3 region has the DNA TGTGCCCAGGACCAGGGACAGACGTACCAAGAGACCCAGTACTTC. Translation: CAQDQGQTYQETQYF. The rearrangement links TRBV3-1 to TRBJ2-5; 7 nucleotides line up with TRBD1. Trimming at V came to 11 bases and at J to 0 bases, leaving 12 bases not matched to a gene. The V gene's germline CDR1 is LGHDT and CDR2 YNNKEL (reference sequence). The CDR3 is made up of 15 amino acids.

In this sample, this clonotype turned up many times. V gene TRBV5-5 combines with J gene TRBJ1-1; D is uncertain. The CDR3 covers 13 residues. CDR1 SGHKS and CDR2 YYEKEE come from the germline V gene (reference sequence). Trimming took off 1 base at V and 3 bases at J, with 7 bases between the two ends. The CDR3 is CASSLFEHTEAFF. The CDR3, as DNA: TGTGCCAGCAGCTTGTTCGAGCACACTGAAGCTTTCTTT. Looking up the rest from reference TRBV5-5 and TRBJ1-1 gives the full variable domain: DAGVTQSPTHLIKTRGQQVTLRCSPISGHKSVSWYQQVLGQGPQFIFQYYEKEERGRGNFPDRFSARQFPNYSSELNVNALLLGDSALYLCASSLFEHTEAFFGQGTRLTVV.

The chain employs TRBV7-2 and TRBJ1-1, with a tentative D call TRBD1 (5 bases). Trimming took 7 bases from V and 6 from J, leaving 24 bases between them. Germline assignment: CDR1 SGHTA and CDR2 FQGNSA. CDR3 length: 16 residues. Here the CDR3 DNA reads TGTGCCAGCACCGCTTATCCAGGGATGGCTAACTCTGAAGCTTTCTTT. The encoded protein is CASTAYPGMANSEAFF.

This clonotype was detected a few times. The CDR3 nucleotides read TGTGCCAGCTCACCATATGAGTGGAAGGACACTGAAGCTTTCTTT. It codes for CASSPYEWKDTEAFF. This chain connects TRBV18 to TRBJ1-1, with no clear D. The germline V and J ends were trimmed by 2 bases and 3 bases, with 13 bases remaining between them. This CDR3 spans 15 amino acids. Per germline, CDR1 KGHSH and CDR2 LQKENI.

This clonotype has more than one count but fewer than ten. The CDR3 reads CASSPSSGVGEKLFF. The CDR3 DNA follows: TGCGCCAGCAGCCCAAGCTCAGGGGTTGGTGAAAAACTGTTTTTT. V is TRBV4-3 and J is TRBJ1-4; a possible D gene is TRBD1 (6 bases). The CDR3 loop spans 15 amino acids. Trimming pared 4 bases from V and 7 bases from J, leaving 16 bases between. CDR1 is LGHNA, CDR2 YSLEER, per germline.

This clonotype was seen many times. V gene TRBV20-1 combines with J gene TRBJ2-5; D might be TRBD2 (6 bases). This CDR3 region has 15 residues. Trimming cost V 6 bases and J 4 bases, with 21 bases left between them. In germline, CDR1 is DFQATT, CDR2 SNEGSKA (reference sequence). The DNA of the CDR3 is TGCAGTGCACTCGTCCGGGACTCACACTTAGAGACCCAGTACTTC. Residues: CSALVRDSHLETQYF.

This clonotype has ten or more counts. The chain has TRBV11-2 and TRBJ2-4; 12 bases line up with TRBD1. Germline-derived CDR1 and CDR2 are SGHAT and FQNNGV. CDR3 length: 16 residues. Losses at the gene ends were 6 bases for V and 5 bases for J; bases not matched to a gene: 8. The CDR3 nucleotides are TGTGCCAGCAGAACCGGGACAGGGGGCGCGGAAAACATTCAGTACTTC. Amino acid sequence: CASRTGTGGAENIQYF.

The table lists this clonotype with many counts. The chain has TRBV29-1 and TRBJ2-1; unclear D gene. Germline V CDR1 and CDR2: SQVTM, ANQGSEA. The CDR3 is 13 amino acids. V lost 4 bases, J lost 0 bases, and 7 bases lay in between. The CDR3: CSVVTYSYNEQFF. In nucleotides, the CDR3 is TGCAGCGTTGTGACGTACTCCTACAATGAGCAGTTCTTC.

This clonotype was detected ten times or more. The J gene is TRBJ1-1, the V gene TRBV7-3; D gene ambiguous. The length of the CDR3 is 13 residues. Per the germline V gene, CDR1 is SGHTA and CDR2 is FQGTGA. Trimming removed 6 bases at V and 4 bases at J, with 12 bases between. For the CDR3, the DNA is TGTGCCAGCAGTAGTGGGAAGGGCACTGAAGCTTTCTTT. Encoded protein: CASSSGKGTEAFF.

In this sample, this clonotype turned up many times. The V and J genes are TRBV27 and TRBJ2-5; possibly TRBD2 for D (5 bases). This CDR3 has 13 residues. Trimming removed 4 bases from V and 2 bases from J, with 8 bases in between. Germline CDR1 and CDR2: MNHEY and SMNVEV (reference sequence). This CDR3 is CASSSRGQETQYF. Written as DNA, the CDR3 is TGTGCCAGCAGTTCGCGCGGGCAAGAGACCCAGTACTTC.

In its sample, this clonotype was seen many times. The chain joins TRBV20-1 to TRBJ1-1, with D maybe TRBD1 (5 bases). Germline CDR1 reads DFQATT; CDR2 reads SNEGSKA (reference sequence). This CDR3 has 13 amino acids. This chain's CDR3 is CSNLQGSGTEAFF. CDR3 DNA: TGCAGCAACCTGCAGGGAAGTGGGACTGAAGCTTTCTTT.

This clonotype has a handful of counts. The rearrangement uses TRBV7-3 and TRBJ2-5; D uncertain. This CDR3 has 14 residues. Looked up from germline, CDR1 is SGHTA and CDR2 is FQGTGA. V gave up 2 bases and J gave up 0 bases, with 7 bases separating them. The CDR3 here is CASSLGGDQETQYF. The CDR3 DNA reads TGTGCCAGCAGCTTAGGTGGGGACCAAGAGACCCAGTACTTC.

This clonotype was counted at least ten times. V is TRBV23-1 and J is TRBJ2-7, with a weak D call TRBD1 (6 bases). TRBV23-1 is placed among ORFs of uncertain function. The CDR3 has 17 residues. The V gene lost 0 bases and the J gene lost 5 bases, with 20 bases spanning the gap. The CDR3 nucleotides read TGCGCCAGCAGTCAATCGACTTGCCGTACAGGGAGCAACGAGCAGTACGTC. Translating gives CASSQSTCRTGSNEQYV.

This clonotype was found many times. The V and J genes are TRBV7-2 and TRBJ2-1; D not certain. The germline V gene has CDR1 SGHTA and CDR2 FQGNSA. The CDR3 spans 13 residues. V shed 5 bases and J shed 4 bases, with 9 bases lying between them. CDR3 in DNA: TGTGCCAGCAGCCAAGACTTATACAATGAGCAGTTCTTC. The encoded protein is CASSQDLYNEQFF.

This clonotype showed up many times. V is TRBV12-3 or TRBV12-4 and J is TRBJ2-7; D may correspond to TRBD1 or TRBD2 (5 bases each). The CDR3 contains 13 residues. V was clipped by 3 bases and J by 2 bases, with 8 bases between them. The CDR3 DNA is TGTGCCAGCAGTTTTTCGGGGCCCTACGAGCAGTACGTC. Its protein product is CASSFSGPYEQYV.